This T cell receptor (beta chain) comes out of a study of blood T cell repertoires in COVID-19 (dated by TCRdb to about 2020). About the study as a whole: Samples covering the acute and convalescent phases of COVID-19 were provided by collaborators in the United States, Italy and Spain. Deeply sampled blood TCRbeta repertoires from subjects exposed to, actively infected with, or recovered from COVID-19 were included in the dataset. The sample metadata nearly always contained a de-identified subject ID, COVID-19 status, age in years and sex. The repertoires were released in a freely available public database meant as a resource for research on the immune response to SARS-CoV-2. Where HLA class I and class II types were available, the types were taken from metadata supplied by the sample provider, not from assay-based typing. The samples were drawn from two sources: the first 160 participants of the ongoing ImmuneRACE study, and some 1,300 subjects contributed by 6 global collaborators. The prospective study material was composed of cDNA or gDNA derived from T cells, B-cell-depleted T cells, or PBMCs. Broader findings and caveats from the paper: How much clinical and demographic metadata was included differed by source and by participant, and the metadata was provided uncurated.

The immunoSEQ Assay, a bias-controlled multiplex PCR, was used to amplify TCRbeta CDR3 regions from genomic DNA. The study's own analysis went as follows. The number of nucleated cells in each sample was estimated by amplification of reference gene primers within the assay. To quantify the absolute abundance of each unique TCRbeta CDR3 rearrangement, sequence reads were collapsed and filtered. For each sample, productive Simpson clonality was calculated as the square root of Simpson's diversity index over productive rearrangements. TCRdb provides this immuneACCESS table in a form limited to in-frame rearrangements. Some clones are lacking; in checked studies, under half of them reflect an unresolved V gene, and why the rest are absent is not known. Clone size and the V and J calls come from that table; the DNA yielded D and trimming. The sample table lists under 25,000 clones, around 90% of them with a count of one. 22% of the sample is in the top ten clones.

Whole blood was collected in K2EDTA tubes by collaborating institutions according to the institutions' own protocols. Collaborator samples were shipped for TCRbeta analysis as frozen whole blood, isolated PBMCs, or DNA extracted from either sample type. From a lookup of the germline V gene, CDR1 and CDR2 are SNHLY and FYNNEI. Trimming removed 2 bases from V and 2 bases from J; the gene matches leave 3 bases unexplained. The CDR3 covers 14 residues, taking in both the cysteine and the phenylalanine. Only CDR3 DNA is held: 42 bases, read in frame from base 1. As for this clone: Its antigen is unknown. No quality values exist for individual bases; no much larger clone is one base distant.

Source material: peripheral blood. The chain is assembled from TRBV2 and TRBJ2-7, and TRBD2 matches 7 of the central bases. This sequence was found in a man aged 70-80 years in a cohort sampled during active COVID-19. The DNA sequence reads TGTGCCAGCAGTGAAACTAGCGCTGCCTACGAGCAGTACTTC. Translation gives CASSETSAAYEQYF.